Presented here are 32 T cell receptor beta chains from one specimen sequenced in a study of metastatic and nonmetastatic thyroid tumors. Patients were all untreated before their thyroid surgery. Using MiXCR, TCRdb re-called clones from the PCR reads. The table has just over 20,000 clones, roughly 13% seen once; the top ten hold approximately 25%. Sequenced sample: blood. The receptors were sampled from a female donor with papillary thyroid cancer or a benign thyroid nodule (not recorded which). Some clones in this sample may be carry-over from other donors' samples.

This rearrangement joins TRBV27 to TRBJ2-2; 10 bases fit TRBD2. This CDR3 region has 16 residues. Germline V gene data show CDR1 as MNHEY and CDR2 as SMNVEV (reference sequence). The V and J ends lost 5 bases and 8 bases, in that order; junction bases with no gene match: 11. The DNA for the CDR3 is TGTGCCAGCAGTCAATATCCCACTAGCGGGACAGGGGAGCTGTTTTTT. Translating gives CASSQYPTSGTGELFF.

The chain is built from TRBV6-2 or TRBV6-3 and TRBJ2-1, with D tentatively TRBD1 (6 bases). CDR1 MNHEY and CDR2 SVGEGT come from the germline V gene. V dropped 9 bases and J dropped 5 bases, with 29 bases sitting between them. The CDR3 runs 18 residues. CDR3 sequence reads: CARQQGPWRPGRNNEQFF. The CDR3 DNA sequence: TGTGCCAGACAACAGGGACCCTGGCGGCCAGGGCGAAACAATGAGCAGTTCTTC.

This clone was detected ten times or more. This chain connects TRBV27 to TRBJ1-1; D uncertain. The germline V gene encodes CDR1 MNHEY and CDR2 SMNVEV (reference sequence). This CDR3 has 14 amino acids. V was cut by 2 bases and J by 5 bases, with 12 bases left in between. CDR3 DNA: TGTGCCAGCAGTTTAGAAGGGTTCGGGACTGAAGCTTTCTTT. Translation: CASSLEGFGTEAFF.

This clone was seen more than once but under ten times. The chain joins TRBV6-5 to TRBJ1-2; D gene unclear. The CDR3 has 13 residues. Germline V lookup: CDR1 MNHEY, CDR2 SVGAGI. V lost 4 bases to trimming and J lost 8 bases, with 14 bases between them. Written as DNA, the CDR3 is TGTGCCAGCAGTTCCTGGTCACAAAGGGGCTACACCTTC. It yields the protein CASSSWSQRGYTF.

This clone has more than one count but fewer than ten. A much larger clone sits a single nucleotide away, making a read error possible. CDR3 amino acids: CASSKGGTQDTQYF. CDR3 in DNA: TGCGCCAGCAGCAAAGGAGGGACCCAAGACACCCAGTACTTC. The chain links TRBV4-1 to TRBJ2-5, with D perhaps TRBD2 (6 bases). Germline assignment: CDR1 MGHRA and CDR2 YSYEKL. CDR3 length: 14 amino acids.

At least ten counts were recorded for this clone. V and J are TRBV15 and TRBJ2-3; TRBD2 agrees at 9 bases. Per germline, CDR1 LNHNV and CDR2 YYDKDF (reference sequence). This CDR3 region has 16 residues. The junction had 8 bases not matched to a gene; V was cut back by 5 bases and J by 2 bases. As DNA, the CDR3 is TGTGCCACCAGCCCCATTACTAGCGGGTACACAGATACGCAGTATTTT. Translating it yields CATSPITSGYTDTQYF.

The genes are TRBV7-3 and TRBJ2-2; D uncertain. Germline V CDR1 and CDR2: SGHTA, FQGTGA. The V end lost 4 bases, the J end lost 2 bases, and 8 bases lay between the germline ends. CDR3 length: 14 amino acids. The CDR3 DNA is TGTGCCAGCAGCTCGGACGGTAACACCGGGGAGCTGTTTTTT. Translated: CASSSDGNTGELFF.

The V and J genes are TRBV2 and TRBJ2-4; unclear D gene. V was cut by 1 base and J by 1 base, with 11 bases left in between. CDR3 length: 16 residues. CDR1 is SNHLY and CDR2 is FYNNEI in the germline V gene. The CDR3 region has the DNA TGTGCCAGCAGTGAAGAAGTCGCCAGGGCCAAAAACATTCAGTACTTC. It encodes CASSEEVARAKNIQYF.

This clone came up a few times. CDR3 region: CATSRENTEAFF. CDR3 DNA: TGTGCCACCAGCCGCGAGAACACTGAAGCTTTCTTT. The chain couples TRBV15 to TRBJ1-1; no definite D call. The ends were cut back, 5 bases at V and 1 base at J, with 5 bases in the middle. From germline, CDR1 is LNHNV and CDR2 YYDKDF (reference sequence). The CDR3 runs 12 residues.

This clone was picked up many times. A much bigger clone sits one base away, suggesting this may be a read error. The same CDR3 is also encoded by other DNA sequences in this sample. This rearrangement joins TRBV4-3 to TRBJ2-7; D possibly corresponds to TRBD2 (5 bases). The CDR3 runs 15 residues. Trimming stripped 1 base from V and 2 bases from J, with 12 bases between. The germline gives CDR1 LGHNA, CDR2 YSLEER. CDR3: CASSQGIGSAYEQYF. The CDR3 bases are TGCGCCAGCAGCCAAGGTATAGGGAGCGCCTACGAGCAGTACTTC.

The rearrangement uses TRBV7-2 and TRBJ1-2, with 8 bases aligning to TRBD1. The CDR3 totals 15 residues. CDR1 is SGHTA, CDR2 FQGNSA, per germline. Unmatched junction bases numbered 9, after V lost 6 bases and J lost 3 bases. The CDR3 nucleotides read TGTGCCAGCAGTAGCCCGGACAGGGCCGACTATGGCTACACCTTC. This codes for CASSSPDRADYGYTF.

The chain is built from TRBV19 and TRBJ2-7; perhaps TRBD1 as D (5 bases). Trimming removed 10 bases at V and 7 bases at J, with 14 bases between. Per germline, CDR1 LNHDA and CDR2 SQIVND (reference sequence). The CDR3 covers 11 residues. The CDR3, as DNA: TGTGCCACCCAGTGGGGCTGGGAGCAGTACTTC. Protein product: CATQWGWEQYF.

Notes on this clone: A read error may explain this, as a much larger clone is one base away. The V call is TRBV5-4, the J call TRBJ1-1; 9 positions agree with TRBD1. With 4 bases clipped from V and 4 bases from J, the junction kept 11 bases outside the gene matches. The CDR3 runs to 16 residues. The germline gives CDR1 SGHNT, CDR2 YYREEE (reference sequence). In nucleotides, the CDR3 is TGTGCCAGCAGCCCCTGGACAGGGGTCGTCGGCACTGAAGCTTTCTTT. Its translation: CASSPWTGVVGTEAFF.

This clone was counted ten times or more. The rearrangement joins TRBV9 to TRBJ1-1; tentative D call: TRBD1 (6 bases). Trimming took off 2 bases at V and 4 bases at J, with 15 bases between the two ends. CDR3 length equals 15 residues. CDR1 is SGDLS, CDR2 YYNGEE, per germline. The CDR3 loop is CASSVQSGAGTEAFF. DNA of the CDR3: TGTGCCAGCAGCGTTCAATCAGGGGCGGGCACTGAAGCTTTCTTT.

The CDR3 DNA follows: TGTGCCACCAGCGAACAGGGGAATAAGCCCCAGCATTTT. Its translation is CATSEQGNKPQHF. This sequence joins TRBV15 and TRBJ1-5; 7 bases align to TRBD1. CDR1 is LNHNV and CDR2 is YYDKDF in the germline V gene (reference sequence). With V trimmed by 5 bases and J by 8 bases, 6 bases remained unmatched. This CDR3 has 13 residues.

This clone was seen a few times. In DNA form, the CDR3 reads TGTGCCAGCAGTTCCATCTGTAGGGAGAACAATGAGCAGTTCTTC. Amino acid sequence: CASSSICRENNEQFF. V and J are TRBV6-5 and TRBJ2-1; D is perhaps TRBD2 (5 bases). The germline V gene encodes CDR1 MNHEY and CDR2 SVGAGI. Trimming removed 4 bases at V and 5 bases at J, with 15 bases between. This CDR3 has 15 amino acids.

This clone was detected many times. V is TRBV28 and J is TRBJ1-1; D remains unclear. Trimming removed 2 bases at V and 5 bases at J, with 12 bases between. This CDR3 comprises 14 residues. CDR1 and CDR2 (germline): MDHEN, SYDVKM. CDR3 bases: TGTGCCAGCAGTTTAATACGAATGGGGACTGAAGCTTTCTTT. Translation gives CASSLIRMGTEAFF.

On this clone: A junction boundary mismatches the germline segment, possibly from a read error. The J gene is TRBJ2-7, the V gene TRBV20-1; the match to TRBD2 covers 7 bases. The germline CDR1 and CDR2 sequences are DFQATT and SNEGSKA (reference sequence). The length of the CDR3 is 15 residues. This CDR3 reads CSALSGWSLPYDQYF. CDR3 DNA: TGCAGTGCTCTTAGCGGGTGGTCTCTTCCCTACGATCAGTACTTC.

This clone came up many times. This chain joins TRBV19 and TRBJ1-4; D remains ambiguous. Germline-derived CDR1 and CDR2 are LNHDA and SQIVND (reference sequence). The V end lost 3 bases, the J end lost 7 bases, and 18 bases lay between the germline ends. The CDR3 consists of 16 residues. The DNA for the CDR3 is TGTGCCAGTAGTATGGAAAGACGGAGGATGGGTGAAAAACTGTTTTTT. It is translated as CASSMERRRMGEKLFF.

The chain combines TRBV19 with TRBJ1-5, with no clear D. Trimming stripped 6 bases from V and 6 bases from J, with 15 bases between. This CDR3 has 14 residues. Looked up from germline, CDR1 is LNHDA and CDR2 is SQIVND (reference sequence). The CDR3 spells CASRPQCKGQPQHF. The CDR3 coding sequence is TGTGCCAGTAGACCGCAGTGTAAGGGTCAGCCCCAGCATTTT.

Turning to this clone: An end of the junction does not agree with germline; a read error may underlie this. The same CDR3 also results from other DNA sequences found in this sample. The chain employs TRBV5-1 and TRBJ2-2; TRBD1 aligns across 7 bases. Germline V gene sequence: CDR1 SGHRS, CDR2 YFSETQ. The CDR3 contains 13 residues. In DNA form, the CDR3 reads TGCGCCACGAGACAGGGTGGCACCGGTGAGCTGTTTTTT. Translating gives CATRQGGTGELFF.

The chain links TRBV11-2 to TRBJ1-6, with 9 bases fitting TRBD1. Germline trimming cut 5 bases from V and 7 bases from J; bases unmatched to any gene: 9. Germline values: CDR1 SGHAT, CDR2 FQNNGV. The CDR3 consists of 16 residues. As DNA, the CDR3 is TGTGCCAGCAGCGAAATTCTAACAGGGGGCAATTCACCCCTCCACTTT. Its protein product is CASSEILTGGNSPLHF.

The V and J genes are TRBV11-1 and TRBJ2-7, with D perhaps TRBD1 (5 bases). Germline V lookup: CDR1 SGHAT, CDR2 FQDESV (reference sequence). The CDR3 length is 16 residues. V was clipped by 2 bases and J by 4 bases, with 18 bases between them. The CDR3 reads CASSLSTGSLPYEQYF. The CDR3 DNA reads as TGTGCCAGCAGCTTAAGTACAGGAAGTCTCCCGTACGAGCAGTACTTC.

The rearrangement links TRBV28 to TRBJ1-1, with TRBD1 as a possible D gene (6 bases). The V gene lost 6 bases and the J gene lost 3 bases, with 14 bases spanning the gap. The CDR3 is 14 residues long. Germline CDR1 MDHEN, CDR2 SYDVKM. DNA of the CDR3: TGTGCCAGCAGCTCGCCGACAGGACACACTGAAGCTTTCTTT. Translating it yields CASSSPTGHTEAFF.

This clone was counted at least ten times. A much larger clone lies a single base off, so this may be a read error. This sample also contains other DNA sequences that code for the same CDR3. V and J are TRBV5-5 and TRBJ1-2; the D gene is possibly TRBD1 (6 bases). V was pared by 2 bases and J by 10 bases, with 21 bases between. The CDR3 is made up of 15 amino acids. Germline values: CDR1 SGHKS, CDR2 YYEKEE (reference sequence). CDR3 DNA: TGTGCCAGCAGCTTACTCCCATTACAGGGAGCGGACTACACCTTC. Translating gives CASSLLPLQGADYTF.

This clone came up a few times. The chain uses TRBV9 and TRBJ2-5, with D perhaps matching TRBD2 (6 bases). This CDR3 spans 16 amino acids. Per germline, CDR1 SGDLS and CDR2 YYNGEE. Between the trimmed V and J ends, which lost 3 bases and 5 bases, there was a span of 20 bases. CDR3 bases: TGTGCCAGCAGCGAAGAGGGGCGGGGTCCGGGTGAGACCCAGTACTTC. Its translation is CASSEEGRGPGETQYF.

This clone was recorded many times. This chain uses TRBV14 with TRBJ1-2, with 7 nucleotides matching TRBD1. The junction had 6 bases not matched to a gene; V was cut back by 5 bases and J by 3 bases. The CDR3 spans 14 residues. Germline V CDR1 and CDR2: SGHDN, FVKESK. In DNA form, the CDR3 reads TGTGCCAGCAGCATGACAGGGAGCCACTATGGCTACACCTTC. Encoded protein: CASSMTGSHYGYTF.

This clone was counted at least ten times. Other DNA sequences in the sample encode the same CDR3. The chain employs TRBV10-3 and TRBJ1-5; possibly TRBD1 for D (5 bases). The CDR3 loop spans 14 amino acids. Germline V gene lookup returns CDR1 ENHRY and CDR2 SYGVKD. With 6 bases removed from V and 6 bases from J, the gap between germline ends came to 15 bases. The CDR3 DNA reads as TGTGCCATCAGGTCCGGGACCCCTTCTCAGCCCCAGCATTTT. This translates into CAIRSGTPSQPQHF.

With respect to this clone: Mismatch with germline at one junction end may stem from a read error. The chain uses TRBV19 and TRBJ2-2; 9 positions agree with TRBD1. There are 16 residues in the CDR3. CDR1 is LNHDA and CDR2 is SQIVND in the germline V gene (reference sequence). CDR3 loop: CASSDLQGANTWELFF. The CDR3 bases are TGTGCCAGTAGTGACCTACAGGGGGCGAACACCTGGGAGCTGTTTTTC.

The sample holds a few counts of this clone. This may stem from a read error, because a much larger clone lies one nucleotide away. The rearrangement links TRBV5-4 to TRBJ2-7, with D possibly TRBD2 on 5 matching bases. The V end was cut by 3 bases, the J end by 3 bases, with 10 bases between. This CDR3 has 13 amino acids. From germline, CDR1 is SGHNT and CDR2 YYREEE (reference sequence). The CDR3 spells CASSSRGVYEQYF. The CDR3 DNA reads as TGTGCCAGCAGCTCCCGGGGAGTCTACGAGCAGTACTTC.

This clone was observed many times. V and J are TRBV10-3 and TRBJ2-1; D call uncertain. The CDR3 contains 12 residues. Looked up from germline, CDR1 is ENHRY and CDR2 is SYGVKD. V dropped 6 bases and J dropped 5 bases, with 8 bases sitting between them. The chain's CDR3 is CAIRGLNNEQFF. The CDR3 coding sequence is TGTGCCATCAGGGGCTTGAACAATGAGCAGTTCTTC.

This clone occurred a few times. One junction end disagrees with the germline gene, perhaps due to a read error. The V gene is TRBV15, the J gene TRBJ2-7; no clear D. The CDR3 consists of 13 residues. Looked up from germline, CDR1 is LNHNV and CDR2 is YYDKDF (reference sequence). For the CDR3, the DNA is TGTTCCACCAGCCGTGGCGGCCCCTACGAGCTGTACTTC. It codes for CSTSRGGPYELYF.